One and the same sample provided the 2 T cell receptor beta chains below, sequenced in a study of cytomegalovirus exposure and HLA in healthy donors. The PCR had 60 Vbeta and 13 Jbeta primers. Sequenced by immunoSEQ multiplex PCR; TCRdb stores in-frame clones only, minus some. The table shows about 240,000 clones, with more than 75% occurring only once. Sequences were obtained from PBMCs. These receptors came from a girl aged 2-15 years in good health and CMV-seronegative.

The chain combines TRBV10-3 with TRBJ1-3; D is ambiguous. The CDR3 length is 12 residues. Germline V gene data show CDR1 as ENHRY and CDR2 as SYGVKD. Trimming pared 6 bases from V and 2 bases from J, leaving 5 bases between. In nucleotides, the CDR3 is TGTGCCATCAGGGGCGCTGGAAACACCATATATTTT. Protein sequence: CAIRGAGNTIYF.

This chain connects TRBV2 to TRBJ2-7; 9 nucleotides match TRBD1. The length of the CDR3 is 15 residues. CDR1 SNHLY and CDR2 FYNNEI come from the germline V gene. V was pared by 5 bases and J by 2 bases, with 7 bases of the junction left unmatched. CDR3 region: CASSLPGQGTYEQYF. The DNA for the CDR3 is TGTGCCAGCAGTCTCCCTGGACAGGGGACCTACGAGCAGTACTTC.